This T cell receptor (beta chain) derives from a study of blood T cell repertoires in COVID-19. Across the whole study: Samples taken during acute and convalescent COVID-19 were collected in the United States, Italy and Spain. The cDNA or gDNA used as material had been derived from T cells, B-cell-depleted T cells, or PBMCs.

As originally analysed: Scientists estimated how many nucleated cells there were by amplifying reference gene primers. The data were produced by immunoSEQ multiplex PCR, yet TCRdb's version contains in-frame clones alone and is incomplete. V and J calls and clone size are given by that table; D and trimming were obtained from the DNA. The sample carries 330,000 or so clones, more than 85% recorded once. This CDR3 has 15 amino acids. CDR1 SGHRS and CDR2 YFSETQ come from the germline V gene. The junction had 5 bases not matched to a gene; V was cut back by 3 bases and J by 2 bases. Those who participated ranged in age from roughly 18 to 89 years and resided in about 24 US areas.

The sample comprised PBMCs or T cells enriched from blood (not recorded which). The rearrangement joins TRBV5-1 to TRBJ2-3; 8 bases agree with TRBD2. The sequence derives from a woman aged 25 to 39 who had recovered from COVID-19. CDR3 DNA: TGCGCCAGCAGCTCCATACTAGCGGTCACAGATACGCAGTATTTT. Amino acid sequence: CASSSILAVTDTQYF.